Presented here are 11 T cell receptor beta chains from one specimen sequenced in a study of blood T cells in healthy people across ages. Combining a sample-barcoded 5' primer with a J-beta primer mix, a second PCR ran for roughly 6 to 12 cycles. TCRdb reprocessed the 5' RACE reads with MiXCR, giving one entry per CDR3 protein. The table has about 1 million distinct CDR3 sequences, 35% to 55% seen once. Sequences were obtained from blood. The source is a woman in her sixties or seventies in good health.

This chain links TRBV5-5 with TRBJ2-1, with D possibly being TRBD2 (6 bases). The CDR3 loop spans 19 amino acids. Germline V gene sequence: CDR1 SGHKS, CDR2 YYEKEE (reference sequence). V was trimmed by 2 bases and J by 5 bases, leaving 26 bases between them. Here the CDR3 reads CASSLGLNQWAGTHNEQFF. CDR3 sequence (DNA): TGTGCCAGCAGCTTAGGACTAAACCAGTGGGCGGGGACCCACAATGAGCAGTTCTTC. The full variable domain, rest sourced from reference TRBV5-5 and TRBJ2-1, is DAGVTQSPTHLIKTRGQQVTLRCSPISGHKSVSWYQQVLGQGPQFIFQYYEKEERGRGNFPDRFSARQFPNYSSELNVNALLLGDSALYLCASSLGLNQWAGTHNEQFFGPGTRLTVL.

This CDR3 reads CSGEREGAYEQYF. In DNA, the CDR3 is TGCAGTGGTGAGCGGGAGGGAGCCTACGAGCAGTACTTC. The V call is TRBV20-1, the J call TRBJ2-7; 10 nucleotides match TRBD2. J was trimmed by 2 bases and V by 7 bases; bases with no gene match: 5. Germline V gene data show CDR1 as DFQATT and CDR2 as SNEGSKA (reference sequence). This CDR3 contains 13 residues.

This clonotype has just a few counts. The V and J genes are TRBV9 and TRBJ2-6; D unclear. Trimming cost V 3 bases and J 2 bases, with 9 bases left between them. The CDR3 sequence is 15 residues long. Per germline, CDR1 SGDLS and CDR2 YYNGEE. CDR3 in amino acids: CASSEDLAGANVLTF. The CDR3 coding sequence is TGTGCCAGCAGCGAGGACCTGGCTGGGGCCAACGTCCTGACTTTC.

The chain is built from TRBV20-1 and TRBJ2-3, with TRBD2 matching 12 bases. J lost 6 bases, V lost 3 bases, and 7 bases had no gene match. Germline V gene data show CDR1 as DFQATT and CDR2 as SNEGSKA (reference sequence). The CDR3 consists of 15 residues. CDR3 protein: CSASALAGGWDTQYF. Written as DNA, the CDR3 is TGCAGTGCTAGCGCCCTAGCGGGAGGGTGGGATACGCAGTATTTT.

This clonotype appeared a few times. The chain carries TRBV4-1 and TRBJ1-2, with TRBD1 as a possible D gene (5 bases). The CDR3 is 15 residues long. The V gene lost 1 base and the J gene lost 4 bases, with 13 bases spanning the gap. The V gene's germline CDR1 is MGHRA and CDR2 YSYEKL. CDR3: CASSQGPRELYGYTF. The DNA for the CDR3 is TGCGCCAGCAGCCAAGGCCCCAGGGAGCTCTATGGCTACACCTTC.

This chain joins TRBV12-3 or TRBV12-4 and TRBJ1-5; D call uncertain. The CDR3 consists of 15 residues. Trimming took 1 base from V and 4 from J, leaving 11 bases between them. CDR3 protein: CASSLVQAANQPQHF. CDR3 nucleotides: TGTGCCAGCAGTTTAGTTCAGGCAGCAAATCAGCCCCAGCATTTT.

This clonotype was observed many times. The chain couples TRBV20-1 to TRBJ2-4, with D possibly being TRBD1 or TRBD2 (5 bases each). Looked up from germline, CDR1 is DFQATT and CDR2 is SNEGSKA (reference sequence). Deletions cut 6 bases from V and 5 bases from J, with 20 bases between. This CDR3 has 15 amino acids. The CDR3: CSALRQRRRQNIQYF. The CDR3, as DNA: TGCAGTGCCCTTAGACAGCGGAGGCGACAAAACATTCAGTACTTC.

CDR3 protein: CASSLRDLSYEQYF. The CDR3, as DNA: TGTGCCAGCAGCCTCCGGGACCTATCATACGAGCAGTACTTC. J is TRBJ2-7 and V is TRBV5-8, with D possibly called TRBD1 or TRBD2 (5 bases each). The germline V gene has CDR1 SGHTS and CDR2 YDEGEE. Trimming stripped 4 bases from V and 4 bases from J, with 15 bases between. CDR3 size: 14 residues. Full variable domain (remainder filled in from reference TRBV5-8 and TRBJ2-7): EAGVTQSPTHLIKTRGQQATLRCSPISGHTSVYWYQQALGLGLQFLLWYDEGEERNRGNFPPRFSGRQFPNYSSELNVNALELEDSALYLCASSLRDLSYEQYFGPGTRLTVT.

The rearrangement joins TRBV3-1 to TRBJ1-2, with TRBD1 as a possible D gene (5 bases). Germline V lookup: CDR1 LGHDT, CDR2 YNNKEL (reference sequence). Trimming pared 4 bases from V and 7 bases from J, leaving 22 bases between. The CDR3 runs 16 residues. The DNA of the CDR3 is TGTGCCAGCAGCCCGGGGGATGGAGGTCTTCTTCCTGGCTACACCTTC. The encoded protein is CASSPGDGGLLPGYTF.

In the case of this clonotype: Mismatch with germline at one junction end may stem from a read error. As DNA, the CDR3 is TGTGCCAGCAGCTCCAACGGGGATGTTCTCCCAGATACGCGGTATTTT. Protein product: CASSSNGDVLPDTRYF. The chain has TRBV13 and TRBJ2-3, with D possibly TRBD2 on 5 matching bases. CDR3 size: 16 residues. Germline CDR1 reads PRHDT; CDR2 reads FYEKMQ (reference sequence).

This clonotype showed up many times. The chain employs TRBV7-9 and TRBJ2-7; perhaps TRBD1 as D (5 bases). The V gene's germline CDR1 is SEHNR and CDR2 FQNEAQ (reference sequence). Trimming pared 0 bases from V and 7 bases from J, leaving 10 bases between. This CDR3 has 13 amino acids. DNA for the CDR3: TGTGCCAGCAGCTTAGCTGGACAATGGGAGCAGTACTTC. It codes for CASSLAGQWEQYF.